The T cell receptor beta chain described here comes from a study of Graves' ophthalmopathy and Graves' hyperthyroidism. Study in general: Peripheral blood was gathered at first diagnosis, ahead of any treatment whatsoever.

Beta-chain TCR CDR3 regions were amplified from RNA transcripts. Second-round multiplex PCR came after first-round RT-PCR with HTBI primers. TCRdb recomputed calls from the multiplex PCR reads with MiXCR, one row per CDR3 protein. The data show hundreds of thousands of distinct CDR3 sequences, roughly 20% seen once. This clonotype showed up many times. The target antigen is unknown. General observations from the study: Thyroid clonotypes that were expanded above 0.001 frequency mostly also appeared in blood.

Hyperthyroidism patients were newly diagnosed, ill under 2 months, and aged 18 to 65 years. V was cut by 5 bases and J by 4 bases, with 8 bases left in between. Germline V gene sequence: CDR1 SQVTM, CDR2 ANQGSEA. The CDR3 totals 11 residues. The sequence was collected from a woman aged 18-29 years with stable Graves' hyperthyroidism. Some clones in this sample may be carry-over from other donors' samples. Source material: peripheral blood. The chain carries TRBV29-1 and TRBJ1-2; D is unresolved. In nucleotides, the CDR3 is TGCAGCGTTTGGGGTGGCTATGGCTACACCTTC. Its translation: CSVWGGYGYTF.